A selection of T cell receptor beta chains follows, all from one sample in a study of Ad26.COV2.S vaccination and SARS-CoV-2 variants. Sequencing was performed with immunoSEQ multiplex PCR; in TCRdb, only in-frame clones are kept and a portion is missing. The data show hundreds of thousands of clones, with about 90% seen just once and over 1.5% held by the top ten. The sample was peripheral blood, taken in a trial of Ad26.COV2.S vaccine versus placebo. Receptors were obtained from a person between 18 and 65 years old who received the Ad26.COV2.S COVID-19 vaccine or a placebo. The CDR3 runs from the conserved cysteine through the conserved F or W. A D gene is named only where the DNA matches it firmly. Clone size is stated in some rows and not others, as once, few, many or a class when expanded.

d_call,j_call,clone_size,v_call,cdr3_aa,cdr3_nt
-,TRBJ2-1,-,TRBV10-3,CAISESGGRDEQFF,TGTGCCATCAGTGAGTCCGGAGGACGAGATGAGCAGTTCTTC
TRBD1,TRBJ2-3,-,TRBV2,CASSGGTGITDTQYF,TGTGCCAGCAGTGGGGGGACAGGGATCACAGATACGCAGTATTTT
-,TRBJ2-1,-,TRBV15,CATSSNRAGQAYNEQFF,TGTGCCACCAGCAGTAACAGGGCGGGCCAAGCCTACAATGAGCAGTTCTTC
-,TRBJ2-2,-,TRBV6-5,CASTKDGLNTGELFF,TGTGCCAGCACCAAGGACGGCCTGAACACCGGGGAGCTGTTTTTT
-,TRBJ2-7,-,TRBV7-2,CASSQSQLVAYEQYF,TGTGCCAGCAGCCAAAGTCAGTTGGTGGCCTACGAGCAGTACTTC
TRBD1,TRBJ1-5,-,TRBV9,CASSASTGGQGQPQHF,TGTGCCAGCAGCGCGTCGACAGGGGGCCAGGGTCAGCCCCAGCATTTT
-,TRBJ2-3,-,TRBV6-4,CASSVSSRADTQYF,TGTGCCAGCAGTGTATCTAGTCGGGCAGATACGCAGTATTTT
-,TRBJ1-4,-,TRBV5-1,CASSLTATNEKLFF,TGCGCCAGCAGCTTGACAGCAACTAATGAAAAACTGTTTTTT
TRBD1,TRBJ1-2,-,TRBV27,CASSFGRQGDYGYTF,TGTGCCAGCAGTTTCGGGAGGCAGGGGGACTATGGCTACACCTTC
TRBD1,TRBJ1-2,-,TRBV5-4,CASSAEGAANYGYTF,TGTGCCAGCAGCGCGGAGGGGGCCGCTAACTATGGCTACACCTTC
-,TRBJ2-4,once,TRBV28,CASSFKLAGNIQYF,TGTGCCAGCAGTTTCAAACTAGCCGGAAACATTCAGTACTTC
-,TRBJ2-3,-,TRBV2,CASSEQVFTDTQYF,TGTGCCAGCAGTGAACAGGTATTCACAGATACGCAGTATTTT
-,TRBJ1-2,-,TRBV29-1,CSVPGQSNYGYTF,TGCAGCGTTCCCGGACAGAGTAACTATGGCTACACCTTC
TRBD1,TRBJ1-1,-,TRBV7-9,CASSAGTGVSSTEAFF,TGTGCCAGCAGCGCGGGGACAGGGGTCTCTAGCACTGAAGCTTTCTTT
TRBD2,TRBJ2-3,-,TRBV19,CASSLAGVSTDTQYF,TGTGCCAGTAGCTTAGCGGGGGTGAGCACAGATACGCAGTATTTT
TRBD2,TRBJ2-4,-,TRBV27,CASSPLAGGPAKNIQYF,TGTGCCAGCAGTCCGTTAGCGGGGGGGCCTGCCAAAAACATTCAGTACTTC
-,TRBJ2-7,-,TRBV27,CASREGQYYEQYF,TGTGCCAGCAGGGAGGGACAGTACTACGAGCAGTACTTC
-,TRBJ2-7,-,TRBV13,CASSLGQGREQYF,TGTGCCAGCAGCTTAGGACAGGGTCGCGAGCAGTACTTC
-,TRBJ1-6,-,TRBV5-6,CASSLLRGRGSPLHF,TGTGCCAGCAGCTTGTTGAGGGGCAGGGGCTCACCCCTCCACTTT
-,TRBJ2-7,-,TRBV27,CASSPGQVFWQYF,-
-,TRBJ1-5,-,TRBV10-1,CASNRGQPQHF,TGCGCCAGCAATCGCGGGCAGCCCCAGCATTTT
-,TRBJ1-4,-,TRBV19,CASSPQGATNEKLFF,TGTGCCAGTAGTCCACAGGGTGCAACTAATGAAAAACTGTTTTTT
-,TRBJ2-7,few,TRBV7-2,CASSLVPGTYEQYF,TGTGCCAGCAGCTTAGTGCCAGGGACCTACGAGCAGTACTTC
-,TRBJ2-7,-,TRBV12-3/TRBV12-4,CASSFGQYYEQYF,TGTGCCAGCAGTTTCGGACAGTACTACGAGCAGTACTTC
-,TRBJ1-2,once,TRBV10-1,CASSESVAYGYTF,TGCGCCAGCAGTGAGTCGGTAGCCTATGGCTACACCTTC
-,TRBJ1-6,-,TRBV19,CATKKVTDNSPLHF,TGTGCCACCAAAAAAGTGACAGATAATTCACCCCTCCACTTT